This T cell receptor beta chain was retrieved from a study of cytomegalovirus exposure and HLA in healthy donors. Points from the study as a whole: Some TCR beta chains (around 160 of them) were listed as cytomegalovirus-associated.

Produced via immunoSEQ multiplex PCR; TCRdb's table is partial and in-frame only. The table has 210,000 or so clones, 80% to 90% seen once. A remark on this clone: Its antigen is undetermined.

Trimming left V 3 bases short and J 7 bases short, with 15 bases between. Germline lookup yields CDR1 SQVTM and CDR2 ANQGSEA. This CDR3 is 14 amino acids long. The chain carries TRBV29-1 and TRBJ2-2; a possible D gene is TRBD1 (7 bases). This clonotype was obtained from a woman between 18 and 30 years old in good health and CMV-seronegative. Material: PBMCs. The CDR3 coding sequence is TGCAGCGTTGATAACGACAGGGAGGTCGGGGAGCTGTTTTTT. It yields the protein CSVDNDREVGELFF.